The 14 T cell receptor beta chains reported below all come from one sample, sequenced in a study of shared clonotypes between healthy human individuals (dated by TCRdb to between 2020 and 2021). Libraries were constructed by the immunoSEQ multiplex PCR assay. This immuneACCESS table, as held by TCRdb, lists in-frame sequences with V and J called but not all clones. Of the missing ones, under half trace to an unresolved V gene in checked studies; the others have no known cause. Here the sample has roughly 1,100,000 clones; approximately 70% occur a single time. The ten largest account for over 1.3% of the sample. Sequenced sample: memory CD4+ T cells sorted from blood. The sample's cell subset or site label, in plain terms: CD45RA-negative fraction. Every receptor here comes from a man aged 18 to 35 in good health.

This rearrangement joins TRBV7-2 to TRBJ2-5; D may be TRBD2 (5 bases). The CDR3 is made up of 15 amino acids. Trimming shortened V by 4 bases and J by 1 base, and 13 bases separated the two germline ends. The germline CDR1 and CDR2 sequences are SGHTA and FQGNSA. CDR3: CASSYASGTQETQYF. DNA for the CDR3: TGTGCCAGCAGCTACGCGAGCGGTACCCAAGAGACCCAGTACTTC.

This clone was detected once. J is TRBJ2-3 and V is TRBV19, with D possibly called TRBD1 or TRBD2 (5 bases each). CDR1 and CDR2 (germline): LNHDA, SQIVND (reference sequence). This CDR3 comprises 13 residues. Trimming shortened V by 6 bases and J by 7 bases, and 14 bases separated the two germline ends. CDR3 sequence (DNA): TGTGCCAGTAGCCGGGACCCCACGAATACGCAGTATTTT. Encoded protein: CASSRDPTNTQYF.

The chain has TRBV6-1 and TRBJ1-1, with 9 bases that match TRBD1. Germline CDR1 MNHNS, CDR2 SASEGT. V shed 1 base and J 5 bases; nucleotides not matched to a gene: 5. This CDR3 spans 15 amino acids. The CDR3 is CASSEVLGQGTEAFF. The CDR3 region has the DNA TGTGCCAGCAGTGAAGTTTTGGGACAGGGAACTGAAGCTTTCTTT.

On this clone itself: The sample holds other DNA sequences that translate to the same CDR3. The V call is TRBV2, the J call TRBJ2-7; D gene uncertain. Trimming stripped 6 bases from V and 0 bases from J, with 6 bases between. Germline lookup yields CDR1 SNHLY and CDR2 FYNNEI. The CDR3 has 12 residues. CDR3: CASRVSSYEQYF. CDR3 coding DNA: TGTGCCAGCAGGGTTTCCTCCTACGAGCAGTACTTC.

V gene TRBV6-5 combines with J gene TRBJ1-1, with a weak D call TRBD1 (6 bases). Germline assignment: CDR1 MNHEY and CDR2 SVGAGI. CDR3 length: 16 amino acids. Trimming removed 3 bases from V and 6 bases from J, with 20 bases in between. This chain's CDR3 is CASSYLPQGREAEAFF. DNA for the CDR3: TGTGCCAGCAGTTATCTCCCTCAGGGGAGGGAAGCTGAAGCTTTCTTT.

V usage is TRBV4-1 and J usage is TRBJ2-5, with D perhaps matching TRBD1 (6 bases). CDR1 is MGHRA and CDR2 is YSYEKL in the germline V gene. With 4 bases removed from V and 7 bases from J, the gap between germline ends came to 22 bases. This CDR3 region has 16 residues. The DNA of the CDR3 is TGCGCCAGCAGCCTTCCCCCGGGACACGCTCCGGGGACCCAGTACTTC. Amino acids: CASSLPPGHAPGTQYF.

The gene calls are TRBV5-1 and TRBJ2-5, with D unresolved. CDR1 SGHRS and CDR2 YFSETQ come from the germline V gene. The V end was cut by 0 bases, the J end by 5 bases, with 14 bases between. CDR3 length equals 15 residues. The CDR3 coding sequence is TGCGCCAGCAGCTTGGACCAGGCCGGCTTGGAGACCCAGTACTTC. This sequence encodes CASSLDQAGLETQYF.

This sequence joins TRBV12-5 and TRBJ2-3; 13 bases map to TRBD2. J was trimmed by 4 bases and V by 5 bases; bases with no gene match: 9. This CDR3 is 17 amino acids long. Per germline, CDR1 LGHNT and CDR2 FRNRAP. CDR3: CASGRSGLAGVADTQYF. In nucleotides, the CDR3 is TGTGCTAGTGGTCGAAGCGGACTAGCGGGAGTTGCAGATACGCAGTATTTT.

The chain is built from TRBV6-1 and TRBJ2-2, with TRBD2 identical over 11 bases. Per the germline V gene, CDR1 is MNHNS and CDR2 is SASEGT. Losses at the gene ends were 8 bases for V and 5 bases for J; bases not matched to a gene: 4. There are 14 residues in the CDR3. The CDR3 DNA is TGTGCCAGCCTGGGACTAGCGGCAACCGGGGAGCTGTTTTTT. This sequence encodes CASLGLAATGELFF.

This chain connects TRBV7-8 to TRBJ1-1; no clear D. Germline V CDR1 and CDR2: SGHVS, FQNEAQ. This CDR3 is 15 amino acids long. Trimming cost V 2 bases and J 1 base, with 11 bases left between them. The DNA of the CDR3 is TGTGCCAGCAGCTTATACGGCGGCGAGAACACTGAAGCTTTCTTT. As protein: CASSLYGGENTEAFF. Looking up the rest from reference TRBV7-8 and TRBJ1-1 gives the full variable domain: GAGVSQSPRYKVAKRGQDVALRCDPISGHVSLFWYQQALGQGPEFLTYFQNEAQLDKSGLPSDRFFAERPEGSVSTLKIQRTQQEDSAVYLCASSLYGGENTEAFFGQGTRLTVV.

This clone was counted only a few times. The rearrangement uses TRBV20-1 and TRBJ1-2, with no clear D. Germline values: CDR1 DFQATT, CDR2 SNEGSKA (reference sequence). This CDR3 contains 11 residues. The V end lost 3 bases, the J end lost 12 bases, and 14 bases lay between the germline ends. The CDR3 protein is CSASNRETNTF. CDR3 bases: TGCAGTGCTAGTAATAGGGAAACGAACACCTTC.

This sequence joins TRBV28 and TRBJ1-2; D gene uncertain. The germline V gene encodes CDR1 MDHEN and CDR2 SYDVKM. CDR3 length: 12 residues. V dropped 8 bases and J dropped 4 bases, with 11 bases sitting between them. Here the CDR3 reads CASWYLGYGYTF. In nucleotides, the CDR3 is TGTGCCAGCTGGTATCTTGGCTATGGCTACACCTTC.

Remarks on this clone: Other DNA sequences in the same sample also yield this CDR3. The chain couples TRBV9 to TRBJ2-3; D tentatively reads TRBD1 or TRBD2 (6 bases each). The V end lost 0 bases, the J end lost 6 bases, and 11 bases lay between the germline ends. The CDR3 length is 14 residues. Germline V CDR1 and CDR2: SGDLS, YYNGEE. The DNA of the CDR3 is TGTGCCAGCAGCGTAGAAGGGGGGACCGATACGCAGTATTTT. It codes for CASSVEGGTDTQYF.

DNA for the CDR3: TGTGCCAGCAGCCAAGAGACGCAGGGGGCGCTTAGGGATGGCTACACCTTC. It is translated as CASSQETQGALRDGYTF. The V gene is TRBV14, the J gene TRBJ1-2; 8 nucleotides align to TRBD1. The germline CDR1 and CDR2 sequences are SGHDN and FVKESK. This CDR3 is built from 17 residues. V lost 0 bases to trimming and J lost 6 bases; unmatched junction nucleotides: 12.